These 30 T cell receptor beta chains originate from one sample sequenced in a study of T cell responses to AZD1222 COVID-19 vaccine. TCRdb keeps only in-frame clones here, not all; method: immunoSEQ multiplex PCR. The table lists roughly 96,000 clones, roughly 90% of them singletons, with 20% to 30% in the top ten. Specimen: peripheral blood, collected on day 0 of AZD1222 vaccination. The receptors derive from an adult in good health.

This chain links TRBV7-8 with TRBJ1-6; the D is unclear. V was clipped by 2 bases and J by 0 bases, with 8 bases between them. This CDR3 contains 16 residues. Germline-derived CDR1 and CDR2 are SGHVS and FQNEAQ. CDR3 bases: TGTGCCAGCAGCTTATCGGGGAGCTCCTATAATTCACCCCTCCACTTT. It is translated as CASSLSGSSYNSPLHF.

The chain combines TRBV4-2 with TRBJ2-7; TRBD2 aligns across 7 bases. Germline V lookup: CDR1 LGHNA, CDR2 YNFKEQ. The CDR3 contains 16 residues. V dropped 0 bases and J dropped 4; count of bases not matched to a gene: 9. The chain's CDR3 is CASSQEWGGGSYEQYF. For the CDR3, the DNA is TGTGCCAGCAGCCAAGAATGGGGGGGTGGATCGTACGAGCAGTACTTC.

The chain has TRBV28 and TRBJ2-1; TRBD2 matches at 10 bases. This CDR3 has 15 residues. Trimming took 3 bases from V and 6 from J; bases not matched to a gene: 5. Germline-derived CDR1 and CDR2 are MDHEN and SYDVKM. CDR3 DNA: TGTGCCAGCAGTTTTATGGGACTAGCGCTCAATGAGCAGTTCTTC. This translates into CASSFMGLALNEQFF.

The gene calls are TRBV4-1 and TRBJ2-3; a possible D gene is TRBD2 (6 bases). This CDR3 is built from 15 residues. Trimming took 1 base from V and 3 from J, leaving 11 bases between them. Germline V gene sequence: CDR1 MGHRA, CDR2 YSYEKL. The CDR3 DNA is TGCGCCAGCAGCCAAGCGGGAGAACGGACAGATACGCAGTATTTT. Encoded protein: CASSQAGERTDTQYF.

V gene TRBV6-2 or TRBV6-3 combines with J gene TRBJ1-5, with 7 bases that match TRBD1. With 5 bases clipped from V and 6 bases from J, the junction kept 10 bases outside the gene matches. The CDR3 runs 15 residues. Germline V CDR1 and CDR2: MNHEY, SVGEGT. Here the CDR3 reads CASSPPGGEGQPQHF. The DNA of the CDR3 is TGTGCCAGCAGTCCCCCAGGGGGAGAGGGTCAGCCCCAGCATTTT.

The chain recombines TRBV7-8 with TRBJ2-5; D possibly corresponds to TRBD1 (6 bases). The V gene's germline CDR1 is SGHVS and CDR2 FQNEAQ. This CDR3 contains 13 residues. With 11 bases removed from V and 2 bases from J, the gap between germline ends came to 15 bases. The CDR3 is CAGGQGLQETQYF. The CDR3 DNA reads as TGTGCCGGGGGCCAGGGCTTACAAGAGACCCAGTACTTC.

This sequence joins TRBV7-8 and TRBJ1-5; TRBD1 matches 10 bases. The CDR3 extends over 21 amino acids. Trimming removed 3 bases from V and 0 bases from J; junction bases left unmatched: 17. Germline CDR1 is SGHVS and CDR2 is FQNEAQ. The CDR3 nucleotides are TGTGCCAGCAGCTTCCATCAGCGGGACAGGGGAACCGATTATAGCAATCAGCCCCAGCATTTT. This codes for CASSFHQRDRGTDYSNQPQHF.

The J gene is TRBJ1-6, the V gene TRBV28; TRBD1 matches at 9 bases. The trim removed 5 bases at V and 9 bases at J, leaving 11 bases unmatched. CDR1 is MDHEN, CDR2 SYDVKM, per germline. The CDR3 consists of 16 residues. The CDR3 loop reads CASSTSGTGMGSPLHF. CDR3 sequence (DNA): TGTGCCAGCAGTACCTCCGGGACAGGGATGGGTTCACCCCTCCACTTT. The full variable domain, completed using reference TRBV28 and TRBJ1-6, is DVKVTQSSRYLVKRTGEKVFLECVQDMDHENMFWYRQDPGLGLRLIYFSYDVKMKEKGDIPEGYSVSREKKERFSLILESASTNQTSMYLCASSTSGTGMGSPLHFGNGTRLTVT.

This chain uses TRBV9 with TRBJ2-1; 12 nucleotides align to TRBD2. CDR3 length equals 15 residues. V lost 4 bases, J lost 8 bases, and 7 bases stayed unmatched. The germline CDR1 and CDR2 sequences are SGDLS and YYNGEE. In nucleotides, the CDR3 is TGTGCCAGCAGCCCGACTAGCGGGAGTGGGTATGAGCAGTTCTTC. Its protein is CASSPTSGSGYEQFF.

The chain uses TRBV29-1 and TRBJ1-4; no clear D gene. Germline lookup yields CDR1 SQVTM and CDR2 ANQGSEA. The CDR3 is made up of 13 amino acids. Trimming took 4 bases from V and 3 from J, leaving 9 bases between them. The CDR3 reads CSVVLGSNEKLFF. The CDR3 DNA is TGCAGCGTTGTTTTGGGGTCTAATGAAAAACTGTTTTTT.

This clone was recorded a few times. CDR3 region: CASSHQGYYGYTF. The CDR3 DNA sequence: TGTGCCAGCAGCCATCAGGGGTACTATGGCTACACCTTC. The chain has TRBV14 and TRBJ1-2, with D possibly matching TRBD1 (6 bases). Trimming shortened V by 3 bases and J by 3 bases, and 8 bases separated the two germline ends. This CDR3 is built from 13 residues. Germline CDR1 is SGHDN and CDR2 is FVKESK. Full variable domain (outside the CDR3, taken from reference TRBV14 and TRBJ1-2): EAGVTQFPSHSVIEKGQTVTLRCDPISGHDNLYWYRRVMGKEIKFLLHFVKESKQDESGMPNNRFLAERTGGTYSTLKVQPAELEDSGVYFCASSHQGYYGYTFGSGTRLTVV.

The chain uses TRBV28 and TRBJ2-2; 7 positions agree with TRBD2. Germline CDR1 MDHEN, CDR2 SYDVKM. Trimming cost V 8 bases and J 0 bases; bases outside gene matches: 6. The CDR3 has 15 amino acids. The CDR3 reads CASVGAGANTGELFF. DNA of the CDR3: TGTGCCAGCGTGGGTGCGGGGGCGAACACCGGGGAGCTGTTTTTT.

The genes are TRBV6-2 or TRBV6-3 and TRBJ2-4, with 8 bases fitting TRBD1. The germline gives CDR1 MNHEY, CDR2 SVGEGT. The CDR3 totals 12 residues. J gave up 7 bases and V 6 bases, and 2 bases lay outside the gene matches. DNA for the CDR3: TGTGCCAGCAGCCACAGGGGGAACATTCAGTACTTC. Amino acids: CASSHRGNIQYF.

The rearrangement uses TRBV11-1 and TRBJ2-7; 8 nucleotides agree with TRBD1. With V trimmed by 3 bases and J by 4 bases, 8 bases remained unmatched. CDR1 is SGHAT and CDR2 is FQDESV in the germline V gene (reference sequence). The length of the CDR3 is 15 residues. This chain's CDR3 is CASSFGAGGLYEQYF. CDR3 DNA: TGTGCCAGCAGCTTTGGGGCAGGGGGCTTGTACGAGCAGTACTTC.

The chain joins TRBV5-1 to TRBJ2-1; D unresolved. CDR1 and CDR2 (germline): SGHRS, YFSETQ. V gave up 0 bases and J gave up 1 base, with 5 bases separating them. This CDR3 contains 14 residues. In nucleotides, the CDR3 is TGCGCCAGCAGCTTGGGGGAATCCTACAATGAGCAGTTCTTC. Its translation is CASSLGESYNEQFF. Supplemented by reference TRBV5-1 and TRBJ2-1, the full variable domain reads KAGVTQTPRYLIKTRGQQVTLSCSPISGHRSVSWYQQTPGQGLQFLFEYFSETQRNKGNFPGRFSGRQFSNSRSEMNVSTLELGDSALYLCASSLGESYNEQFFGPGTRLTVL.

This chain uses TRBV28 with TRBJ2-5, with unresolved D. The germline CDR1 and CDR2 sequences are MDHEN and SYDVKM. This CDR3 spans 12 amino acids. The germline V and J ends were trimmed by 4 bases and 5 bases, with 8 bases remaining between them. This CDR3 reads CASSSQMETQYF. Written as DNA, the CDR3 is TGTGCCAGCAGTTCCCAGATGGAGACCCAGTACTTC.

This sequence joins TRBV4-3 and TRBJ2-1; TRBD2 matches 12 bases. The CDR3 consists of 18 residues. The V and J ends lost 0 bases and 3 bases, in that order; junction bases with no gene match: 6. CDR1 and CDR2 from the germline V gene are LGHNA and YSLEER. The CDR3 sequence: CASSQDLLAGGVYNEQFF. The CDR3 nucleotides read TGCGCCAGCAGCCAAGATCTGCTAGCGGGAGGGGTCTACAATGAGCAGTTCTTC.

This sequence joins TRBV28 and TRBJ1-2; D not certain. CDR3 length equals 15 residues. Trimming shortened V by 5 bases and J by 3 bases, and 16 bases separated the two germline ends. Germline-derived CDR1 and CDR2 are MDHEN and SYDVKM. The CDR3 bases are TGTGCCAGCAGTAAACCGACAAGGGCAGACTATGGCTACACCTTC. It specifies CASSKPTRADYGYTF.

The J gene is TRBJ2-1, the V gene TRBV6-4, with a possible D match to TRBD2 (6 bases). CDR3 length: 15 residues. CDR1 MRHNA and CDR2 SNTAGT come from the germline V gene. The ends were cut back, 8 bases at V and 8 bases at J, with 22 bases in the middle. The CDR3 is CASAKAGGSGDEQFF. CDR3 DNA sequence: TGTGCCAGCGCTAAGGCCGGGGGTTCTGGCGATGAGCAGTTCTTC.

The chain employs TRBV5-1 and TRBJ1-1; 7 nucleotides agree with TRBD1. Germline CDR1 SGHRS, CDR2 YFSETQ. CDR3 length: 16 residues. J lost 0 bases, V lost 2 bases, and 7 bases had no gene match. CDR3 nucleotide sequence: TGCGCCAGCAGCTTACGACCGGGACAGCTGAACACTGAAGCTTTCTTT. It translates to CASSLRPGQLNTEAFF.

V is TRBV29-1 and J is TRBJ2-7, with D perhaps TRBD2 (5 bases). The CDR3 contains 13 residues. Germline CDR1 is SQVTM and CDR2 is ANQGSEA. The V and J ends lost 3 bases and 7 bases respectively, with 16 bases between them. This CDR3 reads CSVEGRLPGEQYF. The DNA for the CDR3 is TGCAGCGTTGAGGGCAGACTGCCGGGAGAGCAGTACTTC.

This chain uses TRBV11-2 with TRBJ1-6, with a possible D match to TRBD1 (5 bases). The germline V gene encodes CDR1 SGHAT and CDR2 FQNNGV. The CDR3 totals 14 residues. The ends were cut back, 5 bases at V and 7 bases at J, with 12 bases in the middle. CDR3 region: CASSPQGGNSPLHF. CDR3 DNA: TGTGCCAGCAGCCCGCAGGGAGGGAATTCACCCCTCCACTTT.

The chain recombines TRBV19 with TRBJ2-5; D not certain. Between the trimmed V and J ends, which lost 1 base and 4 bases, there was a span of 4 bases. The CDR3 has 12 residues. Germline V gives CDR1 LNHDA, CDR2 SQIVND (reference sequence). CDR3 bases: TGTGCCAGTAGTATAGGGGGAGAGACCCAGTACTTC. Protein sequence: CASSIGGETQYF. Using reference TRBV19 and TRBJ2-5 for the parts outside the CDR3, the full variable domain is DGGITQSPKYLFRKEGQNVTLSCEQNLNHDAMYWYRQDPGQGLRLIYYSQIVNDFQKGDIAEGYSVSREKKESFPLTVTSAQKNPTAFYLCASSIGGETQYFGPGTRLLVL.

This chain links TRBV7-2 with TRBJ2-2; D ambiguous. Deletions cut 5 bases from V and 7 bases from J, with 5 bases between. There are 11 residues in the CDR3. CDR1 is SGHTA, CDR2 FQGNSA, per germline. The CDR3 here is CASSRLGELFF. In DNA form, the CDR3 reads TGTGCCAGCAGCCGGCTCGGGGAGCTGTTTTTT.

The chain combines TRBV6-5 with TRBJ1-4, with 7 positions matching TRBD1. The germline V gene has CDR1 MNHEY and CDR2 SVGAGI. The CDR3 is 13 residues long. Losses at the gene ends were 6 bases for V and 8 bases for J; bases not matched to a gene: 6. CDR3 DNA: TGTGCCAGCAGAGGGACAGTCTTAGAAAAACTGTTTTTT. It encodes CASRGTVLEKLFF.

J is TRBJ1-1 and V is TRBV24-1; 9 nucleotides match TRBD1. Looked up from germline, CDR1 is KGHDR and CDR2 is SFDVKD. The CDR3 runs to 14 residues. J gave up 4 bases and V 4 bases, and 3 bases lay outside the gene matches. The CDR3 loop is CATSEGQGGTEAFF. In nucleotides, the CDR3 is TGTGCCACCAGTGAGGGACAGGGTGGCACTGAAGCTTTCTTT.

This sequence joins TRBV5-1 and TRBJ1-1; D is ambiguous. The CDR3 length is 15 residues. Germline V gene sequence: CDR1 SGHRS, CDR2 YFSETQ. V shed 0 bases and J shed 0 bases, with 9 bases lying between them. CDR3 protein: CASSLGSSMNTEAFF. Written as DNA, the CDR3 is TGCGCCAGCAGCTTGGGTAGTTCTATGAACACTGAAGCTTTCTTT.

This chain connects TRBV29-1 to TRBJ1-5, with unresolved D. With 7 bases removed from V and 4 bases from J, the gap between germline ends came to 14 bases. CDR3 size: 13 residues. CDR1 and CDR2 from the germline V gene are SQVTM and ANQGSEA. CDR3 sequence: CSAYEGGNQPQHF. As DNA, the CDR3 is TGCAGCGCCTACGAGGGAGGAAATCAGCCCCAGCATTTT.

CDR3 protein: CASSQDRMPTGWGTEAFF. The CDR3 DNA is TGCGCCAGCAGCCAAGATAGGATGCCGACAGGGTGGGGCACTGAAGCTTTCTTT. The chain employs TRBV4-3 and TRBJ1-1; TRBD1 matches 7 bases. Germline V gene data show CDR1 as LGHNA and CDR2 as YSLEER. V lost 0 bases to trimming and J lost 4 bases; unmatched junction nucleotides: 14. This CDR3 is built from 18 residues.

This clone occurred a few times. The chain's CDR3 is CASSQGQGPANYGYTF. Written as DNA, the CDR3 is TGCGCCAGCAGCCAAGGTCAGGGACCGGCTAACTATGGCTACACCTTC. J is TRBJ1-2 and V is TRBV4-1, with a possible D match to TRBD1 (5 bases). CDR3 length: 16 amino acids. CDR1 MGHRA and CDR2 YSYEKL come from the germline V gene. With 1 base removed from V and 0 bases from J, the gap between germline ends came to 12 bases.